This entry lists 24 T cell receptor beta chains sequenced from one sample in a study of blood T cells in healthy people across ages. The second PCR ran about 6 to 12 cycles with a sample-barcoded 5' primer and J-beta primers. TCRdb reanalysed the 5' RACE reads using MiXCR and keeps one entry per CDR3 protein. The data contain roughly 730,000 distinct CDR3 sequences, roughly 50% of them singletons. The sample consisted of blood. These receptors all come from a man aged 35 to 55 in good health.

This chain links TRBV3-1 with TRBJ2-1; 8 nucleotides agree with TRBD2. Germline CDR1 is LGHDT and CDR2 is YNNKEL (reference sequence). V was pared by 1 base and J by 9 bases, with 8 bases of the junction left unmatched. The CDR3 sequence is 15 residues long. CDR3 bases: TGTGCCAGCAGCCAAGGCGTTAGCGGGGATGCTGAGCAGTTCTTC. Its protein is CASSQGVSGDAEQFF.

This rearrangement joins TRBV7-9 to TRBJ2-3; D may be TRBD2 (5 bases). V gave up 7 bases and J gave up 3 bases, with 20 bases separating them. The CDR3 loop spans 16 amino acids. In germline, CDR1 is SEHNR, CDR2 FQNEAQ (reference sequence). CDR3 nucleotide sequence: TGTGCCAGCACCGATGACGGTCTACTAGTTACAGATACGCAGTATTTT. Residues: CASTDDGLLVTDTQYF.

In the case of this clonotype: A junction boundary mismatches the germline segment, possibly from a read error. V gene TRBV7-2 combines with J gene TRBJ1-6; 11 bases align to TRBD1. In germline, CDR1 is SGHTA, CDR2 FQGNSA. The CDR3 sequence is 16 residues long. CDR3 nucleotides: TGTGCCAGCAGCTCCCGGACAGGGGGCAGTAATACACCCCTCCACTTT. Translating it yields CASSSRTGGSNTPLHF.

The J gene is TRBJ2-5, the V gene TRBV20-1; D may correspond to TRBD1 or TRBD2 (5 bases each). Germline loops: CDR1 DFQATT, CDR2 SNEGSKA (reference sequence). The CDR3 consists of 12 residues. Trimming shortened V by 3 bases and J by 11 bases, and 16 bases separated the two germline ends. In DNA, the CDR3 is TGCAGTGCTAGGTTGGCAGGGAGTGAGCAGTACTTC. Its translation: CSARLAGSEQYF.

The J gene is TRBJ2-3, the V gene TRBV29-1; D call uncertain. The V end was cut by 4 bases, the J end by 2 bases, with 10 bases between. Germline V lookup: CDR1 SQVTM, CDR2 ANQGSEA. The CDR3 contains 13 residues. The CDR3, as DNA: TGCAGCGTTGTGGGCCGATACACAGATACGCAGTATTTT. Translated, it gives CSVVGRYTDTQYF.

With respect to this clonotype: An end of the junction does not agree with germline; a read error may underlie this. The gene calls are TRBV12-3 or TRBV12-4 and TRBJ1-6, with D unclear. This CDR3 comprises 15 residues. CDR3 amino acids: CASTLRVGPNSPLHF. The CDR3 bases are TGTGCCAGCACTTTAAGGGTCGGCCCAAATTCACCCCTCCACTTT.

The chain combines TRBV7-2 with TRBJ1-4; 7 positions agree with TRBD1. V trimming: 5 bases; J trimming: 1 base; junction bases outside the gene matches: 4. Germline loops: CDR1 SGHTA, CDR2 FQGNSA. The CDR3 extends over 15 amino acids. For the CDR3, the DNA is TGTGCCAGCAGCGCGCGGACAGGAACTAATGAAAAACTGTTTTTT. Its translation: CASSARTGTNEKLFF.

The chain carries TRBV30 and TRBJ1-2; maybe TRBD1 (6 bases). Deletions cut 7 bases from V and 4 bases from J, with 10 bases between. Germline values: CDR1 GTSNPN, CDR2 SVGIG (reference sequence). The CDR3 runs to 11 residues. The chain's CDR3 is CALGQSYGYTF. CDR3 DNA sequence: TGTGCCTTGGGACAATCCTATGGCTACACCTTC.

The chain carries TRBV7-9 and TRBJ2-1; D possibly corresponds to TRBD1 (5 bases). Germline V lookup: CDR1 SEHNR, CDR2 FQNEAQ (reference sequence). Trimming left V 5 bases short and J 7 bases short, with 15 bases between. The CDR3 is 14 residues long. This CDR3 reads CASSLLQGRNEQFF. In DNA form, the CDR3 reads TGTGCCAGCAGCCTACTGCAGGGTCGTAATGAGCAGTTCTTC.

This clonotype was seen only once. This chain links TRBV20-1 with TRBJ2-7; TRBD1 is a possible D gene (6 bases). There are 16 residues in the CDR3. Germline values: CDR1 DFQATT, CDR2 SNEGSKA (reference sequence). V shed 7 bases and J shed 0 bases, with 22 bases lying between them. DNA for the CDR3: TGCAGTGGTATCTCCCAAAGGACAGATAGCTCCTACGAGCAGTACTTC. Amino acids: CSGISQRTDSSYEQYF.

The sample holds a few counts of this clonotype. The chain uses TRBV6-5 and TRBJ2-1; the D gene is possibly TRBD1 (6 bases). The germline gives CDR1 MNHEY, CDR2 SVGAGI. V gave up 8 bases and J gave up 5 bases, with 16 bases separating them. The CDR3 extends over 14 amino acids. This CDR3 reads CASGGIFPDNEQFF. DNA of the CDR3: TGTGCCAGCGGGGGCATATTCCCTGACAATGAGCAGTTCTTC.

A single count supports this clonotype. The chain employs TRBV6-5 and TRBJ2-1; 11 bases are shared with TRBD2. The CDR3 has 16 residues. CDR1 MNHEY and CDR2 SVGAGI come from the germline V gene. V lost 3 bases, J lost 7 bases, and 8 bases stayed unmatched. The CDR3: CASSYSWTSGLNEQFF. The DNA of the CDR3 is TGTGCCAGCAGTTATTCGTGGACTAGCGGGTTGAATGAGCAGTTCTTC.

In nucleotides, the CDR3 is TGTGCCCATGGGGTAGCGGGCACAGATACGCAGTATTTT. It translates to CAHGVAGTDTQYF. This chain connects TRBV28 to TRBJ2-3; perhaps TRBD2 as D (6 bases). The CDR3 spans 13 residues. The ends were cut back, 11 bases at V and 1 base at J, with 13 bases in the middle. Germline CDR1 is MDHEN and CDR2 is SYDVKM.

This clonotype was seen ten or more times. J is TRBJ1-1 and V is TRBV27; tentatively, D is TRBD1 (5 bases). Germline V CDR1 and CDR2: MNHEY, SMNVEV (reference sequence). The CDR3 loop spans 20 amino acids. V was pared by 4 bases and J by 1 base, with 28 bases between. The DNA of the CDR3 is TGTGCCAGCAGTTCCTCCCCACCTCGACAGCGCCTCGCACGGAACACTGAAGCTTTCTTT. This sequence encodes CASSSSPPRQRLARNTEAFF.

The gene calls are TRBV6-4 and TRBJ2-1; 10 positions agree with TRBD1. The germline V gene has CDR1 MRHNA and CDR2 SNTAGT. V shed 6 bases and J 7 bases; nucleotides not matched to a gene: 9. CDR3 length: 15 amino acids. Here the CDR3 reads CASRKTGGAGNEQFF. The CDR3 coding sequence is TGTGCCAGCAGGAAGACAGGGGGCGCGGGTAATGAGCAGTTCTTC.

The chain has TRBV7-9 and TRBJ2-1; 8 positions match TRBD1. Germline CDR1 reads SEHNR; CDR2 reads FQNEAQ (reference sequence). V lost 7 bases, J lost 12 bases, and 8 bases stayed unmatched. The length of the CDR3 is 12 residues. The CDR3 protein is CASTSVGTGQFF. CDR3 nucleotides: TGTGCCAGCACGTCCGTAGGGACAGGGCAGTTCTTC.

The chain uses TRBV4-2 and TRBJ2-6; D remains unclear. CDR3 length: 19 amino acids. V was cut by 10 bases and J by 2 bases, with 27 bases left in between. Germline V gives CDR1 LGHNA, CDR2 YNFKEQ. The CDR3 DNA sequence: TGTGCCACCGCCCTAGTCGGAACGGAAGGCTTTACTGGGGCCAACGTCCTGACTTTC. It codes for CATALVGTEGFTGANVLTF.

The chain is built from TRBV6-1 and TRBJ1-4; perhaps TRBD1 as D (6 bases). The CDR3 is 16 residues long. From germline, CDR1 is MNHNS and CDR2 SASEGT. V lost 3 bases and J lost 4, with 15 bases in between. DNA of the CDR3: TGTGCCAGCAGTGACAACGGACAGAACTTTAATGAAAAACTGTTTTTT. It encodes CASSDNGQNFNEKLFF.

The chain couples TRBV7-9 to TRBJ1-2; 9 bases align to TRBD1. Germline V CDR1 and CDR2: SEHNR, FQNEAQ (reference sequence). The CDR3 runs 16 residues. V gave up 5 bases and J gave up 6 bases; unmatched junction bases: 13. The CDR3 here is CASSPNRDRDVDGYTF. In DNA form, the CDR3 reads TGTGCCAGCAGCCCAAACCGGGACAGGGATGTGGATGGCTACACCTTC. Variable domain in full (rest from reference TRBV7-9 and TRBJ1-2): DTGVSQNPRHKITKRGQNVTFRCDPISEHNRLYWYRQTLGQGPEFLTYFQNEAQLEKSRLLSDRFSAERPKGSFSTLEIQRTEQGDSAMYLCASSPNRDRDVDGYTFGSGTRLTVV.

The chain carries TRBV12-3 or TRBV12-4 and TRBJ1-5; D uncertain. The CDR3 runs to 12 residues. V lost 6 bases to trimming and J lost 9 bases, with 12 bases between them. The CDR3 reads CASRLRDGPQHF. CDR3 coding DNA: TGTGCCAGCAGGCTCCGAGACGGGCCCCAGCATTTT.

The chain is built from TRBV7-2 and TRBJ2-3; weak D call: TRBD2 (7 bases). The CDR3 consists of 16 residues. Germline-derived CDR1 and CDR2 are SGHTA and FQGNSA. V lost 5 bases, J lost 6 bases, and 21 bases lay in between. CDR3 region: CASSRRSLGRGDTQYF. The CDR3 region has the DNA TGTGCCAGCAGCCGCCGATCCCTAGGGAGGGGGGATACGCAGTATTTT.

The CDR3 spells CASSQDRWSSGYTF. CDR3 sequence (DNA): TGTGCCAGCAGCCAAGACAGGTGGAGTAGTGGCTACACCTTC. This rearrangement joins TRBV4-2 to TRBJ1-2; the D is unclear. The germline CDR1 and CDR2 sequences are LGHNA and YNFKEQ. The CDR3 has 14 residues. V lost 0 bases, J lost 7 bases, and 12 bases lay in between.

This clonotype was detected a few times. The rearrangement links TRBV12-3 or TRBV12-4 to TRBJ1-4; 7 positions match TRBD1. V shed 5 bases, J shed 3 bases, and the junction held 12 bases outside the gene matches. CDR3 length equals 17 residues. The CDR3: CASSPRDSILSNEKLFF. The CDR3 DNA reads as TGTGCCAGCAGTCCACGGGACAGTATTCTCTCTAATGAAAAACTGTTTTTT.

The rearrangement links TRBV28 to TRBJ1-5; TRBD1 aligns across 8 bases. V trimming: 1 base; J trimming: 1 base; junction bases outside the gene matches: 6. The germline gives CDR1 MDHEN, CDR2 SYDVKM. This CDR3 contains 17 residues. CDR3 DNA: TGTGCCAGCAGTTTATTATCAGGGGGCTGGAGCAATCAGCCCCAGCATTTT. Translated, it gives CASSLLSGGWSNQPQHF.